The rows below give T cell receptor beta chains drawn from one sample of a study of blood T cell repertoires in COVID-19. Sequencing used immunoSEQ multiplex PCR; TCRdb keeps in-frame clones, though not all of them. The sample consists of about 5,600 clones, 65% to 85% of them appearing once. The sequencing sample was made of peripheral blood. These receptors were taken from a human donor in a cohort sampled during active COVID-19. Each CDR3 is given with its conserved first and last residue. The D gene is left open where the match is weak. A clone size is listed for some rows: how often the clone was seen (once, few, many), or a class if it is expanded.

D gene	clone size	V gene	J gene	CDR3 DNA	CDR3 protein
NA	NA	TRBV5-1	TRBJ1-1	TGCGCCAGCAACCCCCCCTGGGGGGGGGCGAGTACTGAAGCTTTCTTT	CASNPPWGGASTEAFF
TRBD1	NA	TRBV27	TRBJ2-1	TGTGCCAGCAGTTCAACCCGTGGTACAGGGGGTCCCTACAATGAGCAGTTCTTC	CASSSTRGTGGPYNEQFF
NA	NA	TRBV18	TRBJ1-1	TGTGCCAGCTCACCACCGCGTGGGCAGAACACTGAAGCTTTCTTT	CASSPPRGQNTEAFF
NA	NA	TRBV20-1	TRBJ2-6	TGCAGTGCTAGTCCCAGCGGAGTTACTGGGGCCAACGTCCTGACTTTC	CSASPSGVTGANVLTF
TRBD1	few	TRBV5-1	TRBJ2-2	TGCGCCAGCAGCTTGCGGACAGGGACCGGGGAGCTGTTTTTT	CASSLRTGTGELFF
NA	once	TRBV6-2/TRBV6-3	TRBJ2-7	TGTGCCAGCAGTGCAGGACAGCGCTACGAGCAGTACTTC	CASSAGQRYEQYF
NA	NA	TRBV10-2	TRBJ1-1	TGCGCCAGCAAGGGGGGGCAGCAGCATGGGACTGAAGCTTTCTTT	CASKGGQQHGTEAFF
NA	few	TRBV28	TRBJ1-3	TGTGCCAGCAGTTTAGGTGGCCTTCTCTCTGGAAACACCATATATTTT	CASSLGGLLSGNTIYF
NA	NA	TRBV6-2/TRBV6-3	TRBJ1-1	TGTGCCAGCAGTTACTCTCCGTCGAACACTGAAGCTTTCTTT	CASSYSPSNTEAFF
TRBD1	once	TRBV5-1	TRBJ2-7	TGCGCCAGCAGAGACCGGACAGGGAATATTTACGAGCAGTACTTC	CASRDRTGNIYEQYF
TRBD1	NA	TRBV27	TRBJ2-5	TGTGCCAGCAGGCCAATGGGACAGGGGGGAGAGACCCAGTACTTC	CASRPMGQGGETQYF
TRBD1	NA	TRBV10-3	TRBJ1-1	TGTGCCATCAGGGGACAGGTGACGAACACTGAAGCTTTCTTT	CAIRGQVTNTEAFF
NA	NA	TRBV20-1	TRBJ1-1	TGCAGTGCTAGTGGGGGGGGCACTGAAGCTTTCTTT	CSASGGGTEAFF
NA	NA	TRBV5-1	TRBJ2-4	TGCGCCAGCAGCTTGGAGGTTGCGGCAAACATTCAGTACTTC	CASSLEVAANIQYF
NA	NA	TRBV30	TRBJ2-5	TGTGCCTGGAGCAGGGAAAGGGAGACCCAGTACTTC	CAWSRERETQYF
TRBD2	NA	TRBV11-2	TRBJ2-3	TGTGCCAGCAGCCCGTGGACTAGCGCGCGAGCCACAGATACGCAGTATTTT	CASSPWTSARATDTQYF
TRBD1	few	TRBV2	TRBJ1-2	TGTGCCAGCAGTGACTTCCTTAGGTTAGGGACAGTTAACTATGGCTACACCTTC	CASSDFLRLGTVNYGYTF
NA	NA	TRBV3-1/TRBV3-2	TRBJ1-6	TGTGCCAGCAGCCGATCCAGGGGTGGCCTTTATAATTCACCCCTCCACTTT	CASSRSRGGLYNSPLHF
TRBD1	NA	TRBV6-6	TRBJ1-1	TGTGCCAGCAGTTACGGGGCAGGGGGCATGAACACTGAAGCTTTCTTT	CASSYGAGGMNTEAFF
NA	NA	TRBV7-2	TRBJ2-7	TGTGCCAGCAGCTTAGTAGGGGGGGATTACGGGCAGTACTTC	CASSLVGGDYGQYF
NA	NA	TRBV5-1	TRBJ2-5	TGCGCCAGCAGCTTGGTTTCCCAGCAAGAGACCCAGTACTTC	CASSLVSQQETQYF
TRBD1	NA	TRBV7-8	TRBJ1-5	TGTGCCAGCAGCTCTCGGACAGGGTATAGCAATCAGCCCCAGCATTTT	CASSSRTGYSNQPQHF
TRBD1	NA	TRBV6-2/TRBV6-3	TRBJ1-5	TGTGCCAGCAGTCAGGTGAGGGGGCGAGGGTTAAGCAATCAGCCCCAGCATTTT	CASSQVRGRGLSNQPQHF
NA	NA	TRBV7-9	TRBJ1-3	TGTGCCAGCAGCACCGGGGATCTCTCTGGAAACACCATATATTTT	CASSTGDLSGNTIYF
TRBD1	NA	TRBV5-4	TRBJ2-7	TGTGCCAGCAGCTTGGCTGGACAGGGGGCGAAGTACTTC	CASSLAGQGAKYF
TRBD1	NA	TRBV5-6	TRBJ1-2	TGTGCCAGCAGCCCGGCAGGGGGCAAACATGGCTACACCTTC	CASSPAGGKHGYTF
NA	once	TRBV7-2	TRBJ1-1	TGTGCCAGCAGCTTACTGGGCGGGGACACTGAAGCTTTCTTT	CASSLLGGDTEAFF
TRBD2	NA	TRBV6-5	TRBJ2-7	TGTGCCAGCAGGGATAGCGGGAGGAAACCCTACGAGCAGTACTTC	CASRDSGRKPYEQYF
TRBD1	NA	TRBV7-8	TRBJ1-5	TGTGCCAGCAGCTTAATAATACGGGACAGGGCAAATCAGCCCCAGCATTTT	CASSLIIRDRANQPQHF
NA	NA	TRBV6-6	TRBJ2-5	TGTGCCAGCAGTTCCTCTGGGGGCCCGGAGACCCAGTACTTC	CASSSSGGPETQYF
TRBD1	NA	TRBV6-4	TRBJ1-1	TGTGCCAGCAGCGAAGGGACAGGGGCGCTTTTCTTT	CASSEGTGALFF
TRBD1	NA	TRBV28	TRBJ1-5	TGTGCCAGCAGTCTCCGGGACAGGGGTCAGCCCCAGCATTTT	CASSLRDRGQPQHF
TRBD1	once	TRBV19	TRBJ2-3	TGTGCCAGTAGCCCGGACAGGCACACAGATACGCAGTATTTT	CASSPDRHTDTQYF
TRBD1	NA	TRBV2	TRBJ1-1	TGTGCCAGCAGTCAGACAGGGGGCGCAGCTTTCTTT	CASSQTGGAAFF
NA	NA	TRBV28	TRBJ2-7	TGTGCCAGCAGCGCCCTAGGCGGGCGATCCGAGCAGTACTTC	CASSALGGRSEQYF
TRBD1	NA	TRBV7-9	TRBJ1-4	TGTGCCAGCAGCGAGGGACAGCTTTTCAATGAAAAACTGTTTTTT	CASSEGQLFNEKLFF
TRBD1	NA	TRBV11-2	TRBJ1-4	TGTGCCAGCAGCTTAGGCCAGGGGGCTGAAAAACTGTTTTTT	CASSLGQGAEKLFF
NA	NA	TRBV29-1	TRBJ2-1	TGCAGCGTTGTGGCGGGGAGCTCCTACAATGAGCAGTTCTTC	CSVVAGSSYNEQFF
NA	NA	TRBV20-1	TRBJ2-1	TGCAGTGCTACTAACTACAATGAGCAGTTCTTC	CSATNYNEQFF
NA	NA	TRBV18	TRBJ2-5	TGTGCCAGCTCACCACTCGCAGGTAGAGAGACCCAGTACTTC	CASSPLAGRETQYF
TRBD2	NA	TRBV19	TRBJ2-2	TGTGCCAGCAAGGGGGTCGGGAGGGCCACCGGGGAGCTGTTTTTT	CASKGVGRATGELFF